Listed here are 14 T cell receptor beta chains from one sample, sequenced in a study of CD8+ T cells in alopecia areata. The treatment here: oral pan-JAK inhibitor, 5-10 mg twice daily. RNA, once extracted, was reverse transcribed into cDNA for use as the sequencing template. Profiled with immunoSEQ multiplex PCR; TCRdb holds only in-frame clones, not every one. The sample shows around 190,000 clones, 50% to 60% of them seen only once. Here the sequenced sample was CD4+ T cells sorted from blood, taken at week 4, from a patient treated with tofacitinib. These TCRs come from a human donor with alopecia areata.

The chain has TRBV5-6 and TRBJ2-7; 11 positions agree with TRBD2. This CDR3 has 14 amino acids. Germline trimming cut 4 bases from V and 3 bases from J; bases unmatched to any gene: 3. Looked up from germline, CDR1 is SGHDT and CDR2 is YYEEEE. This chain's CDR3 is CASSPLAGVYEQYF. DNA for the CDR3: TGTGCCAGCAGCCCACTAGCGGGAGTCTACGAGCAGTACTTC.

V and J are TRBV30 and TRBJ1-2; 8 bases fit TRBD1. This CDR3 region has 14 residues. Germline CDR1 GTSNPN, CDR2 SVGIG (reference sequence). Trimming at V came to 4 bases and at J to 3 bases, leaving 7 bases not matched to a gene. The CDR3 here is CAWKKDRDYYGYTF. CDR3 nucleotides: TGTGCCTGGAAAAAGGACAGGGATTACTATGGCTACACCTTC.

The rearrangement joins TRBV19 to TRBJ2-1; D remains unclear. Germline CDR1 is LNHDA and CDR2 is SQIVND (reference sequence). The CDR3 totals 15 residues. The V end was cut by 6 bases, the J end by 4 bases, with 16 bases between. The DNA for the CDR3 is TGTGCCAGTAGACCCCCCGGGTCCACTTACAATGAGCAGTTCTTC. It translates to CASRPPGSTYNEQFF.

The rearrangement uses TRBV2 and TRBJ2-2; D is undetermined. V lost 6 bases and J 8 bases, leaving 13 bases between the germline ends. The CDR3 is 13 amino acids. In germline, CDR1 is SNHLY, CDR2 FYNNEI. The CDR3 DNA reads as TGTGCCAGCAGCGTCCGGTTGGGTGGGGAGCTGTTTTTT. It encodes CASSVRLGGELFF.

The V gene is TRBV30, the J gene TRBJ1-2; TRBD1 agrees at 8 bases. J lost 8 bases, V lost 4 bases, and 12 bases had no gene match. CDR3 length equals 14 residues. Germline V gene lookup returns CDR1 GTSNPN and CDR2 SVGIG (reference sequence). CDR3 bases: TGTGCCTGGACCCTGACCGGGACAGGAAGCGGCTACACCTTC. The encoded protein is CAWTLTGTGSGYTF.

V gene TRBV30 combines with J gene TRBJ2-6; 9 nucleotides align to TRBD1. Per the germline V gene, CDR1 is GTSNPN and CDR2 is SVGIG (reference sequence). J lost 1 base, V lost 7 bases, and 8 bases had no gene match. The CDR3 loop spans 16 amino acids. CDR3 amino acids: CAFLRDRDSGANVLTF. CDR3 in DNA: TGTGCCTTCCTCCGGGACAGGGATTCTGGGGCCAACGTCCTGACTTTC.

The chain's CDR3 is CAWSFGTALNYGYTF. The DNA for the CDR3 is TGTGCCTGGAGTTTTGGGACAGCACTTAACTATGGCTACACCTTC. This chain links TRBV30 with TRBJ1-2; 7 bases fit TRBD1. V shed 2 bases, J shed 1 base, and the junction held 7 bases outside the gene matches. The germline gives CDR1 GTSNPN, CDR2 SVGIG (reference sequence). The CDR3 contains 15 residues.

CDR3 DNA: TGCGCCAGCAGCCAAGATGAGGACTATGGCTACACCTTC. Amino acids: CASSQDEDYGYTF. This chain uses TRBV4-3 with TRBJ1-2; D call uncertain. Germline CDR1 LGHNA, CDR2 YSLEER. The germline V and J ends were trimmed by 0 bases and 3 bases, with 5 bases remaining between them. The CDR3 spans 13 residues.

CDR3 sequence (DNA): TGTGCCAGCAGTCCGGGACAGGGCCGAGGCGAAAAACTGTTTTTT. As protein: CASSPGQGRGEKLFF. The chain carries TRBV6-5 and TRBJ1-4; 9 nucleotides line up with TRBD1. This CDR3 contains 15 residues. CDR1 is MNHEY and CDR2 is SVGAGI in the germline V gene. Losses at the gene ends were 5 bases for V and 8 bases for J; bases not matched to a gene: 9.

This clone showed up just a few times. The V gene is TRBV29-1, the J gene TRBJ2-1, with TRBD2 matching over 7 bases. J was trimmed by 12 bases and V by 6 bases; bases with no gene match: 8. The V gene's germline CDR1 is SQVTM and CDR2 ANQGSEA. The CDR3 has 11 residues. CDR3 DNA: TGCAGCGTCCGGAGGGAGGGCCGGCAGTTCTTC. It translates to CSVRREGRQFF.

This sequence joins TRBV29-1 and TRBJ2-1; TRBD2 matches 10 bases. Germline V gene lookup returns CDR1 SQVTM and CDR2 ANQGSEA. The CDR3 sequence is 13 residues long. V lost 7 bases to trimming and J lost 8 bases; unmatched junction nucleotides: 8. The CDR3 loop is CSAERGGGDEQFF. CDR3 in DNA: TGCAGCGCGGAGCGGGGGGGAGGGGATGAGCAGTTCTTC.

The CDR3 DNA sequence: TGCAGCGCTGGACAGGGGGTATCGGGGGCCAACGTCCTGACTTTC. Encoded protein: CSAGQGVSGANVLTF. The V gene is TRBV29-1, the J gene TRBJ2-6; 10 bases line up with TRBD1. The CDR3 length is 15 residues. The germline V gene has CDR1 SQVTM and CDR2 ANQGSEA. V lost 7 bases, J lost 4 bases, and 7 bases stayed unmatched.

This chain connects TRBV9 to TRBJ2-5; D ambiguous. Per germline, CDR1 SGDLS and CDR2 YYNGEE. V was trimmed by 7 bases and J by 1 base, leaving 14 bases between them. The CDR3 consists of 14 residues. CDR3 residues: CASGPGRFQETQYF. In nucleotides, the CDR3 is TGTGCCAGCGGCCCCGGACGGTTCCAAGAGACCCAGTACTTC. Variable domain in full (rest from reference TRBV9 and TRBJ2-5): DSGVTQTPKHLITATGQRVTLRCSPRSGDLSVYWYQQSLDQGLQFLIQYYNGEERAKGNILERFSAQQFPDLHSELNLSSLELGDSALYFCASGPGRFQETQYFGPGTRLLVL.

There are a few counts of this clone. The chain joins TRBV30 to TRBJ1-2; no firm D call. This CDR3 has 11 amino acids. Germline V gene sequence: CDR1 GTSNPN, CDR2 SVGIG (reference sequence). Trimming removed 8 bases at V and 3 bases at J, with 10 bases between. The CDR3, as DNA: TGTGCCCGGGGAGATGACTATGGCTACACCTTC. Translating it yields CARGDDYGYTF. The full variable domain, in which reference TRBV30 and TRBJ1-2 provide the parts outside the CDR3, is SQTIHQWPATLVQPVGSPLSLECTVEGTSNPNLYWYRQAAGRGLQLLFYSVGIGQISSEVPQNLSASRPQDRQFILSSKKLLLSDSGFYLCARGDDYGYTFGSGTRLTVV.